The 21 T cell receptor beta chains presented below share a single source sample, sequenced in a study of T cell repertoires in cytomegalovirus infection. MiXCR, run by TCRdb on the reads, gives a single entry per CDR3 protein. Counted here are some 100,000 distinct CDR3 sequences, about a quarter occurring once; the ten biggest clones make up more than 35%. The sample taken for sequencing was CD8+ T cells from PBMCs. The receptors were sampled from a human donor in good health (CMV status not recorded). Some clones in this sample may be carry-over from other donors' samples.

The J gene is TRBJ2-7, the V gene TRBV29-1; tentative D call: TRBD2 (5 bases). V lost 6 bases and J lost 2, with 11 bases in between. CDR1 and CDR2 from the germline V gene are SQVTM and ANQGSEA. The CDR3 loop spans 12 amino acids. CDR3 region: CSVEGGPYEQYF. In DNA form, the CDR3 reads TGCAGCGTCGAGGGTGGCCCCTACGAGCAGTACTTC.

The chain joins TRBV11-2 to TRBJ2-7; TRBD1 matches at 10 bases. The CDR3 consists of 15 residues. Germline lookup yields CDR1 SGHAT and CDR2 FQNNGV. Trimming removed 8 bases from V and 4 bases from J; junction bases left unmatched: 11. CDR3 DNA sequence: TGTGCCAGCTGCGCCCCGACAGGGGGCATTTACGAGCAGTACTTC. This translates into CASCAPTGGIYEQYF.

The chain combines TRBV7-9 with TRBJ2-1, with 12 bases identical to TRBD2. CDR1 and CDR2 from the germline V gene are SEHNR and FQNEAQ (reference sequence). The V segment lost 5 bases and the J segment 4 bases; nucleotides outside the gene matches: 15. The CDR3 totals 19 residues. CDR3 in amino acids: CASSPPGLAGPDGYNEQFF. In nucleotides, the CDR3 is TGTGCCAGCAGCCCCCCGGGACTAGCGGGCCCTGATGGGTACAATGAGCAGTTCTTC.

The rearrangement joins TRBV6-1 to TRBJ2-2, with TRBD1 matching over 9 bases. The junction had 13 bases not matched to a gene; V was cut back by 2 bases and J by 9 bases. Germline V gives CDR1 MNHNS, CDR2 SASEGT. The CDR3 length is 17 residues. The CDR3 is CASSEHTGQGFNRELFF. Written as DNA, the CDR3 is TGTGCCAGCAGTGAACATACGGGACAGGGATTCAACCGGGAGCTGTTTTTT.

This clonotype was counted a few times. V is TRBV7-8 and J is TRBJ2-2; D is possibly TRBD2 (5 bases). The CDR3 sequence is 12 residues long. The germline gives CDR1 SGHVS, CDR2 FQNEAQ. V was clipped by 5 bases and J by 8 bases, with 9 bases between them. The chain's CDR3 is CASSPGVGELFF. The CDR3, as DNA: TGTGCCAGCAGCCCCGGGGTAGGGGAGCTGTTTTTT.

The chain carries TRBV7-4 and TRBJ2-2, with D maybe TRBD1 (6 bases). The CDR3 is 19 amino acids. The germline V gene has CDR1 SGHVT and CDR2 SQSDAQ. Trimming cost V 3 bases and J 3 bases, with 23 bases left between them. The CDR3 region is CASSFRGKDSFTYTGELFF. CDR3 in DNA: TGTGCCAGCAGCTTTAGGGGGAAAGACAGTTTTACGTACACCGGGGAGCTGTTTTTT. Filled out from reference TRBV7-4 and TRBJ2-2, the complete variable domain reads GAGVSQSPRYKVAKRGRDVALRCDSISGHVTLYWYRQTLGQGSEVLTYSQSDAQRDKSGRPSGRFSAERPERSVSTLKIQRTEQGDSAVYLCASSFRGKDSFTYTGELFFGEGSRLTVL.

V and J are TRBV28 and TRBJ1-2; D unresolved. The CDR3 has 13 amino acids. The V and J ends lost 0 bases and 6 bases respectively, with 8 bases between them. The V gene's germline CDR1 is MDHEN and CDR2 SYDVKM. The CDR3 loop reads CASSLWGSHGYTF. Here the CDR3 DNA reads TGTGCCAGCAGTTTATGGGGATCCCATGGCTACACCTTC.

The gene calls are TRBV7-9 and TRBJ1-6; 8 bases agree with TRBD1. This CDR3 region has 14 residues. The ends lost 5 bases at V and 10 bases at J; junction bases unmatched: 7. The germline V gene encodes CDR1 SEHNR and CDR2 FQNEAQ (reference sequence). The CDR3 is CASSPDRAGSPLHF. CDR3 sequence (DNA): TGTGCCAGCAGCCCGGACAGGGCGGGCTCACCCCTCCACTTT.

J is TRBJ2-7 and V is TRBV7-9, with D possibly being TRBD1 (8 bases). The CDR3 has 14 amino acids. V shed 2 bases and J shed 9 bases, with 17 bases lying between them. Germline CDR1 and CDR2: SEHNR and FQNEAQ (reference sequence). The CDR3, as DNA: TGTGCCAGCAGCTTAATCCCGGACAGGGAGGGGCAGTACTTC. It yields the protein CASSLIPDREGQYF. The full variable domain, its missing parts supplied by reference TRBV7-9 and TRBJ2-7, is DTGVSQNPRHKITKRGQNVTFRCDPISEHNRLYWYRQTLGQGPEFLTYFQNEAQLEKSRLLSDRFSAERPKGSFSTLEIQRTEQGDSAMYLCASSLIPDREGQYFGPGTRLTVT.

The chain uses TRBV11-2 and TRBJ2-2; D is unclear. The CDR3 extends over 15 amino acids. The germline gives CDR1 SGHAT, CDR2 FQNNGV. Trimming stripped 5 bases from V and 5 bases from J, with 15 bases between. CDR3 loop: CASSPRSTYTGELFF. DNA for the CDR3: TGTGCCAGCAGCCCTAGGAGCACTTATACCGGGGAGCTGTTTTTT. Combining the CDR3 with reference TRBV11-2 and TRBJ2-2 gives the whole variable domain EAGVAQSPRYKIIEKRQSVAFWCNPISGHATLYWYQQILGQGPKLLIQFQNNGVVDDSQLPKDRFSAERLKGVDSTLKIQPAKLEDSAVYLCASSPRSTYTGELFFGEGSRLTVL.

CDR3 loop: CASSPGQGRDSNQPQHF. As DNA, the CDR3 is TGCGCCAGCAGCCCAGGACAGGGAAGGGATAGCAATCAGCCCCAGCATTTT. The genes are TRBV5-1 and TRBJ1-5; 8 nucleotides align to TRBD1. From germline, CDR1 is SGHRS and CDR2 YFSETQ. Unmatched junction bases numbered 9, after V lost 4 bases and J lost 0 bases. The CDR3 loop spans 17 amino acids.

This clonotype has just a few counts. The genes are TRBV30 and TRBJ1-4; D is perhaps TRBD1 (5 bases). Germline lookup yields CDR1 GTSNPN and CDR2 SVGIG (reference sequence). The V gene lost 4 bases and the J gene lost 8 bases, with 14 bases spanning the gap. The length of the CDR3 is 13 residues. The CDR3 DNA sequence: TGTGCCTGGACCCTAGCTTCAGGGGAAAAACTGTTTTTT. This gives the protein CAWTLASGEKLFF.

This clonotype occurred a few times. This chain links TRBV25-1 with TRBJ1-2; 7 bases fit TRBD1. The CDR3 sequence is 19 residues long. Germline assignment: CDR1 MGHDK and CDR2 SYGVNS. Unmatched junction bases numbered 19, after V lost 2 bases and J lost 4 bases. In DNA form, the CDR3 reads TGTGCCAGCAGTGAAGGGGCTCTTACAGGGGTGCGGCTAGGCTATGGCTACACCTTC. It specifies CASSEGALTGVRLGYGYTF.

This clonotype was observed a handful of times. CDR3 nucleotide sequence: TGTGCCAGCAGCTACGGACAGGGGGCGACTGAAGCTTTCTTT. Amino acid sequence: CASSYGQGATEAFF. The rearrangement links TRBV5-4 to TRBJ1-1, with 11 bases that match TRBD1. CDR1 is SGHNT and CDR2 is YYREEE in the germline V gene (reference sequence). Trimming cost V 3 bases and J 5 bases; bases outside gene matches: 3. CDR3 length: 14 amino acids.

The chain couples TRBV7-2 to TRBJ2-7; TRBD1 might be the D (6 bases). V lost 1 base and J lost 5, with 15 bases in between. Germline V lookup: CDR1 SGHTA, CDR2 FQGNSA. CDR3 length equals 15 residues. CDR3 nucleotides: TGTGCCAGCAGCTTAGGCGACACAGGGTACAACGAGCAGTACTTC. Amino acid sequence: CASSLGDTGYNEQYF.

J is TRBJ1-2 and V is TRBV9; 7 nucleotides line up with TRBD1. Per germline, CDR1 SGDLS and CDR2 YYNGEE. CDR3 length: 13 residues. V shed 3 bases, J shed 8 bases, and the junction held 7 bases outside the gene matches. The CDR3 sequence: CASSETGTDGYTF. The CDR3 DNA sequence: TGTGCCAGCAGCGAGACCGGGACAGACGGCTACACCTTC.

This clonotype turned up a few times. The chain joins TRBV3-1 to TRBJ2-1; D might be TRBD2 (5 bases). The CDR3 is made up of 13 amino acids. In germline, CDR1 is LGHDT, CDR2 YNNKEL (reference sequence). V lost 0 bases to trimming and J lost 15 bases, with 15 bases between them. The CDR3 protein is CASSQDTAASWFF. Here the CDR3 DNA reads TGTGCCAGCAGCCAAGATACGGCGGCTAGCTGGTTCTTC.

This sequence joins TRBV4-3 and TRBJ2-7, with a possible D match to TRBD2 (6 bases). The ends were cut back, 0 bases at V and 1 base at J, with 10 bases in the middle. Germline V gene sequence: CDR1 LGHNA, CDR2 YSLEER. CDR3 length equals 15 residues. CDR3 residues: CASSQELALSYEQYF. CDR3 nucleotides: TGCGCCAGCAGCCAAGAACTAGCTCTGTCCTACGAGCAGTACTTC.

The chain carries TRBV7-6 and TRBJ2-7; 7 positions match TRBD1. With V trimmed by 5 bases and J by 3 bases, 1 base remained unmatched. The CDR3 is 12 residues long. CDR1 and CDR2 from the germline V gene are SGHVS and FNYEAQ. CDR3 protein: CASSRQGYEQYF. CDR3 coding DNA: TGTGCCAGCAGCCGACAGGGCTACGAGCAGTACTTC.

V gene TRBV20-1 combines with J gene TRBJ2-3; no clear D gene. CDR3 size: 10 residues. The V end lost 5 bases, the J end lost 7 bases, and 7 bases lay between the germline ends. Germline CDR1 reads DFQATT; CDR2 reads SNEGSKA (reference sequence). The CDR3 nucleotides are TGCAGTGCTGGTTTTTATACGCAGTATTTT. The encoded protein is CSAGFYTQYF.

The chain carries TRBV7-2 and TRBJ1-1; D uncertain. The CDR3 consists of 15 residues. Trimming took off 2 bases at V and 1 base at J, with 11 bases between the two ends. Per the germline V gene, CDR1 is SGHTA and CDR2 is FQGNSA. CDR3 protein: CASSLISGANTEAFF. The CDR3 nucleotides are TGTGCCAGCAGCTTAATTTCGGGCGCGAACACTGAAGCTTTCTTT.